These 6 T cell receptor beta chains were all obtained from the same sample, sequenced in a study of brain metastases from non-small cell lung cancer (dated by TCRdb to between 2017 and 2020). To prepare the library, the immunoSEQ multiplex PCR assay was applied. Drawn from immuneACCESS, this table holds only the in-frame rearrangements with V and J called that TCRdb kept. Clones are partly lost; checked studies trace under half to an unresolved V gene and leave the rest unexplained. The sample has roughly 690 clones on record, under 95% of them singletons. More than 4% of the sample is taken by the ten largest. Sequencing was done on a sample of tissue from a brain metastasis. The sample's cell subset or site label is to be understood as: resected brain metastasis paired with primary lung tumor. The receptors were sampled from a donor aged 40 or over with non-small cell lung cancer.

The chain is built from TRBV14 and TRBJ2-7, with unresolved D. Germline V gene lookup returns CDR1 SGHDN and CDR2 FVKESK. Trimming took off 5 bases at V and 6 bases at J, with 17 bases between the two ends. CDR3 length: 14 amino acids. This chain's CDR3 is CASSTGPNLREQYF. CDR3 nucleotide sequence: TGTGCCAGCAGCACTGGACCCAACCTGCGCGAGCAGTACTTC.

In DNA, the CDR3 is TGTGCCAGCAGCTTGGGTAATGAGCAGTTCTTC. Translating it yields CASSLGNEQFF. The chain uses TRBV13 and TRBJ2-1; D is undetermined. Per the germline V gene, CDR1 is PRHDT and CDR2 is FYEKMQ (reference sequence). V lost 3 bases and J lost 7, with 4 bases in between. The CDR3 length is 11 residues.

This clone turned up a few times. This chain links TRBV7-6 with TRBJ2-6; D is unclear. Germline CDR1 SGHVS, CDR2 FNYEAQ. The CDR3 has 15 residues. The ends were cut back, 5 bases at V and 0 bases at J, with 8 bases in the middle. The CDR3 loop reads CASSPIYSGANVLTF. DNA of the CDR3: TGTGCCAGCAGCCCTATCTACTCTGGGGCCAACGTCCTGACTTTC.

The chain uses TRBV7-9 and TRBJ1-1; D is uncertain. The CDR3 has 14 amino acids. CDR1 SEHNR and CDR2 FQNEAQ come from the germline V gene (reference sequence). The V gene lost 2 bases and the J gene lost 0 bases, with 7 bases spanning the gap. Here the CDR3 reads CASSLRSVNTEAFF. The DNA for the CDR3 is TGTGCCAGCAGCTTAAGGTCGGTGAACACTGAAGCTTTCTTT.

The chain employs TRBV6-5 and TRBJ1-3; D possibly corresponds to TRBD1 (6 bases). V was trimmed by 0 bases and J by 0 bases, leaving 9 bases between them. Germline CDR1 reads MNHEY; CDR2 reads SVGAGI. CDR3 length: 16 amino acids. The CDR3 coding sequence is TGTGCCAGCAGTTACTCGCAGGGGTACTCTGGAAACACCATATATTTT. Its translation: CASSYSQGYSGNTIYF.

The table lists this clone with a few counts. CDR3 bases: TGCAGCGTTCAGCGGGAAAATCAGCCCCAGCATTTT. The encoded protein is CSVQRENQPQHF. The chain employs TRBV29-1 and TRBJ1-5, with no clear D. The germline V and J ends were trimmed by 5 bases and 4 bases, with 9 bases remaining between them. CDR3 size: 12 residues. Germline CDR1 reads SQVTM; CDR2 reads ANQGSEA.